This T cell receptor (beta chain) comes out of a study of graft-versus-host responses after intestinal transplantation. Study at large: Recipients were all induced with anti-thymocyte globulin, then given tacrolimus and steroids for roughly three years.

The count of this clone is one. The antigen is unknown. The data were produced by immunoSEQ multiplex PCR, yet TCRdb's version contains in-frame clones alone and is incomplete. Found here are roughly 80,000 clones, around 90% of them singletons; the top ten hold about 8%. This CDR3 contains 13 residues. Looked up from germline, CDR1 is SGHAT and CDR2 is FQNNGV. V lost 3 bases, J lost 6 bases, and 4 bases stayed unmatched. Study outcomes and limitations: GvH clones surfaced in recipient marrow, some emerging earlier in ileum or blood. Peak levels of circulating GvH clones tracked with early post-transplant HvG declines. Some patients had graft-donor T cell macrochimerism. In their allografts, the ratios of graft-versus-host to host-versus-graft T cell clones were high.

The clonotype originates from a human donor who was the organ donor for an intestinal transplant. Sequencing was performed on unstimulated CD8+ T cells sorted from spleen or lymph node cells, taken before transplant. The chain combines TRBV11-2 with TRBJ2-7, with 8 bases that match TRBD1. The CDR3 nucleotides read TGTGCCAGCAGCTTTGGACAGGGCACCGAGCAGTACTTC. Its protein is CASSFGQGTEQYF.